This is a list of T cell receptor beta chains from one sample in a study of CXCR3-negative and CXCR3-positive naive CD8 T cells. TCRdb reworked the 5' RACE reads into one entry per CDR3 protein, no DNA. Recorded for this sample: 90,000 to 100,000 distinct CDR3 sequences. Sequencing used naive CXCR3- CD8+ T cells from blood. These TCRs come from a human donor in good health. Some clones in this sample may be carry-over from other donors' samples. Each CDR3 is given with its conserved first and last residue.

TRBV10-1	TRBJ2-7	CASSGGVMSPGNDYEQYF
TRBV23-1	TRBJ2-7	CASSHLDRELYEQYF
TRBV5-1	TRBJ2-1	CASSLGGPLHEQFF
TRBV29-1	TRBJ2-3	CSVDFSAKVDTQYF
TRBV29-1	TRBJ2-3	CSVETWDADTQYF
TRBV7-3	TRBJ2-3	CASSPSGTSRQYF
TRBV29-1	TRBJ2-3	CSHGSYNTDTHYF
TRBV7-2	TRBJ2-1	CASSWARGKFF
TRBV11-2	TRBJ2-2	CASMGGGELFF
TRBV21-1	TRBJ1-1	CASSKALRTGSHTEAFF
TRBV4-1	TRBJ2-1	CASSQRRWSSYNEQFF
TRBV7-9	TRBJ2-7	CASSASDSRPSYEQYF